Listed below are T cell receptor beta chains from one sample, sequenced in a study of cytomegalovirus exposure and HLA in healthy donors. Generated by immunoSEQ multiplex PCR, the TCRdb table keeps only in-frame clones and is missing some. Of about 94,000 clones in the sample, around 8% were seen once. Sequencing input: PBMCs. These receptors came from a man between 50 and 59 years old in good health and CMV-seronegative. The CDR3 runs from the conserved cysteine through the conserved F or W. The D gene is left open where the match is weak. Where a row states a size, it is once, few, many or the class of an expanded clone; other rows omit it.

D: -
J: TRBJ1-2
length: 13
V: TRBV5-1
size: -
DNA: TGCGCCAGCAGCTTGGCGGCGGGGAGCGGCTACACCTTC
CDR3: CASSLAAGSGYTF

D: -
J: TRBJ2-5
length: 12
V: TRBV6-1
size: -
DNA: TGTGCCAGCAGACCCAGGGGAGAGACCCAGTACTTC
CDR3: CASRPRGETQYF

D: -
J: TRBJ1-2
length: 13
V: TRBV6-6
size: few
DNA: TGTGCCGGGGGCGACAGATTAAACTATGGCTACACCTTC
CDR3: CAGGDRLNYGYTF

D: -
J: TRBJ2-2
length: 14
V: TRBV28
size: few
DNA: TGTGCCACCCATCGGGGGGCGAGTTCCGGGGAGCTGTTTTTT
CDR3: CATHRGASSGELFF

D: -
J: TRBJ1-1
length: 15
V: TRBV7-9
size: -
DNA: TGTGCCAGCAGCTTAGTAAACAGCCCGAACACTGAAGCTTTCTTT
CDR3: CASSLVNSPNTEAFF

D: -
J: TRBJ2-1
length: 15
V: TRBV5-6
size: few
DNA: TGTGCCAGCAGCCGAGGGGGGGGTACCTACAATGAGCAGTTCTTC
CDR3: CASSRGGGTYNEQFF

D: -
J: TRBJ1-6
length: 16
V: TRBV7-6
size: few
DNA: TGTGCCAGCAGCTTAGTTCCGGGGTCCTATAATTCACCCCTCCACTTT
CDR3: CASSLVPGSYNSPLHF

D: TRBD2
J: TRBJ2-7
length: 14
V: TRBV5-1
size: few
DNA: TGCGCCAGCAGCTTTTGGCTAGCGGGAAACGAGCAGTACTTC
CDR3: CASSFWLAGNEQYF

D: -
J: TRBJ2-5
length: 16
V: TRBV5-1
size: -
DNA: TGCGCCAGCAGCTTACGGCGCAGCCCAAAGGAGGAGACCCAGTACTTC
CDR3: CASSLRRSPKEETQYF

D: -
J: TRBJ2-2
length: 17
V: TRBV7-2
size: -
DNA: TGTGCCAGCAGCTTAGGGCCGGAAGGGACTTACACCGGGGAGCTGTTTTTT
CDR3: CASSLGPEGTYTGELFF

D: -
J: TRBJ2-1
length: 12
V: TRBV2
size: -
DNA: TGTGCCAGCAGTGTCTATGCCAATGAGCAGTTCTTC
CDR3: CASSVYANEQFF

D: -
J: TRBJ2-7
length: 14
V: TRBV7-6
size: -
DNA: TGTGCCAGCAGCGCGGGACAGAGCTCCTACGAGCAGTACTTC
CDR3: CASSAGQSSYEQYF

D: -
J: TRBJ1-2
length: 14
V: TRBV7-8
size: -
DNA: TGTGCCAGCAGCTCCTTGGCAGGGAACTATGGCTACACCTTC
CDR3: CASSSLAGNYGYTF

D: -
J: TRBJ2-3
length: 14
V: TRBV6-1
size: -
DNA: TGTGCCAGCAGACTCACCCGCCGGGGTGATACGCAGTATTTT
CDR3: CASRLTRRGDTQYF

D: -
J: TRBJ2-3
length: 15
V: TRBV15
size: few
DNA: TGTGCCACCAGCGCGACCGGGCAGGGTACAGATACGCAGTATTTT
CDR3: CATSATGQGTDTQYF

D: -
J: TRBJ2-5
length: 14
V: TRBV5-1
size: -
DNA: TGCGCCAGCAGCTCAAACAGGGAGGGGGAGACCCAGTACTTC
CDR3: CASSSNREGETQYF

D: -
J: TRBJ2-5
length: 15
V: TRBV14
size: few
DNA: TGTGCCAGCAGCCAAGATAGTACTCCTCGCGGGACCCAGTACTTC
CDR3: CASSQDSTPRGTQYF

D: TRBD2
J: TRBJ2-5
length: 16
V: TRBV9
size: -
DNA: TGTGCCAGCAGCGTAGGGACTAGCGCGTACCAAGAGACCCAGTACTTC
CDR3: CASSVGTSAYQETQYF

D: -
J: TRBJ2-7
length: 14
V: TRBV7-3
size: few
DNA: TGTGCCAGCAGCCCACAAGGGGGTTCCTACGAGCAGTACTTC
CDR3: CASSPQGGSYEQYF

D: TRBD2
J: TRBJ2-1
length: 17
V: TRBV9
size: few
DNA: TGTGCCAGCAGCGTAGGTGAGCGGGAGAGCTCCTACAATGAGCAGTTCTTC
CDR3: CASSVGERESSYNEQFF

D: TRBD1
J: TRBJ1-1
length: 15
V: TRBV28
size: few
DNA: TGTGCCAGCAGTTCTCGACAGGGTTGGGACACTGAAGCTTTCTTT
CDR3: CASSSRQGWDTEAFF

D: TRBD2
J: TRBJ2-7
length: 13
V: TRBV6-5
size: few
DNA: TGTGCCAGCAGTTACAAAGCGGGAGGGCCTGGATACTTC
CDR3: CASSYKAGGPGYF

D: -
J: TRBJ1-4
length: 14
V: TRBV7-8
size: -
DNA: TGTGCCAGCAGCGCAATAGCAACTAATGAAAAACTGTTTTTT
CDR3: CASSAIATNEKLFF

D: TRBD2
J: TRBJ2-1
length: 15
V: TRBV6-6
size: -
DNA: TGTGCCAGCACTCCGAGAGCGGGAGCGTACAATGAGCAGTTCTTC
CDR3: CASTPRAGAYNEQFF

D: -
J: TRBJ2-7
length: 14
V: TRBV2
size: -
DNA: TGTACCAGCAGATGGCAGGCCACCTCCTACGAGCAGTACTTC
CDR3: CTSRWQATSYEQYF

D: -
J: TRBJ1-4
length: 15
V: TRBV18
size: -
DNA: TGTGCCAGCTCACCACGGAAAGGACTCCTTGAAAAACTGTTTTTT
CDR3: CASSPRKGLLEKLFF

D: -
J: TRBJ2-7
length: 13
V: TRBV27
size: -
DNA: TGTGCCAGCAGTTTATCAGGGGCCTACGAGCAGTACTTC
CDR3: CASSLSGAYEQYF

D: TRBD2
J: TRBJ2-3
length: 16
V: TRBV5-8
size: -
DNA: TGTGCCAGCAGCTTCGGCGTAGCGGGAGATGGTGATACGCAGTATTTT
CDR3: CASSFGVAGDGDTQYF